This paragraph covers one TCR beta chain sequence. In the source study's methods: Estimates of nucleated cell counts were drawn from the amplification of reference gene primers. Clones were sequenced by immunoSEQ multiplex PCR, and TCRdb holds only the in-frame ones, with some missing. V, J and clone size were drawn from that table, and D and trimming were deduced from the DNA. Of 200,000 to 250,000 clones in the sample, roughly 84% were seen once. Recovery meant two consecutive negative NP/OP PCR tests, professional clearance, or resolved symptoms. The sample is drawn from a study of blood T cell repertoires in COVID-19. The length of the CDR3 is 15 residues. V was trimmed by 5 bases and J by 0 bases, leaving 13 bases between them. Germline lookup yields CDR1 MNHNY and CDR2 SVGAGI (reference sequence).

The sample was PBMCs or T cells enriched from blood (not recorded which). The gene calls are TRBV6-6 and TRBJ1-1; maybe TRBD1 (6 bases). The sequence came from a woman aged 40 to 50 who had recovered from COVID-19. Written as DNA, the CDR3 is TGTGCCAGCAGTCCCATAGACAGGCTGAACACTGAAGCTTTCTTT. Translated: CASSPIDRLNTEAFF.